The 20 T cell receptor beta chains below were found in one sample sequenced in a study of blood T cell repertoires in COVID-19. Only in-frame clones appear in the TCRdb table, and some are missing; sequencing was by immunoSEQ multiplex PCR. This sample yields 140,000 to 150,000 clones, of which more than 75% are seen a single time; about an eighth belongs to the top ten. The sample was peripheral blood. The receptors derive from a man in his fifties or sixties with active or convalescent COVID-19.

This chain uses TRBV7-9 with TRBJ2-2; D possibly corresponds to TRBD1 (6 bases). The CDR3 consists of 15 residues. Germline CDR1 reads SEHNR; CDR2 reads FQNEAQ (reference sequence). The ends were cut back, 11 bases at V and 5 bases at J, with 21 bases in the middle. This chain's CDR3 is CAGAKTGSETGELFF. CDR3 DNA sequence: TGTGCCGGAGCTAAAACAGGGTCGGAAACCGGGGAGCTGTTTTTT.

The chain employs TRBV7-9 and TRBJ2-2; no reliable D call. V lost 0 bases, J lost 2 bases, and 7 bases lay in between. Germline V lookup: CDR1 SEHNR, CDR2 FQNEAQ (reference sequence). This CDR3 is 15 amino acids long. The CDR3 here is CASSLAQTNTGELFF. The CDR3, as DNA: TGTGCCAGCAGCTTAGCACAGACAAACACCGGGGAGCTGTTTTTT.

This CDR3 reads CASSLYRPANTGELFF. In DNA form, the CDR3 reads TGTGCCAGCAGTTTATACAGGCCTGCGAACACCGGGGAGCTGTTTTTT. The chain is built from TRBV27 and TRBJ2-2; D possibly corresponds to TRBD1 (5 bases). This CDR3 comprises 16 residues. Trimming left V 1 base short and J 0 bases short, with 9 bases between. Germline V CDR1 and CDR2: MNHEY, SMNVEV (reference sequence).

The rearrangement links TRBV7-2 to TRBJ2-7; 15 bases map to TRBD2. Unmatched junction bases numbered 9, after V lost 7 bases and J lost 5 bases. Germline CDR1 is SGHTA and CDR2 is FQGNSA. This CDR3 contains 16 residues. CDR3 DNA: TGTGCCAGCACCGGACTAGCGGGAGGGCCTATAAACGAGCAGTACTTC. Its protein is CASTGLAGGPINEQYF. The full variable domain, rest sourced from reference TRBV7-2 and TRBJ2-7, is GAGVSQSPSNKVTEKGKDVELRCDPISGHTALYWYRQSLGQGLEFLIYFQGNSAPDKSGLPSDRFSAERTGGSVSTLTIQRTQQEDSAVYLCASTGLAGGPINEQYFGPGTRLTVT.

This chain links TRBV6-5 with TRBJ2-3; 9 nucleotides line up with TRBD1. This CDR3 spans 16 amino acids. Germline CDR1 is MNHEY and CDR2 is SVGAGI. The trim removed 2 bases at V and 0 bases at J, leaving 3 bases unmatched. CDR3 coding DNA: TGTGCCAGCAGTTACCGGGACAGGGTGAGCACAGATACGCAGTATTTT. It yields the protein CASSYRDRVSTDTQYF.

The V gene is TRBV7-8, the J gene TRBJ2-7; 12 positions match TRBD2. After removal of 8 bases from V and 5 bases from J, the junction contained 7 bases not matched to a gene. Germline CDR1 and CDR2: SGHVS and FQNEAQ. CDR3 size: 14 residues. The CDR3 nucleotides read TGTGCCAGCTTTCTAGCGGGAGGGCATAACGAGCAGTACTTC. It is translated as CASFLAGGHNEQYF.

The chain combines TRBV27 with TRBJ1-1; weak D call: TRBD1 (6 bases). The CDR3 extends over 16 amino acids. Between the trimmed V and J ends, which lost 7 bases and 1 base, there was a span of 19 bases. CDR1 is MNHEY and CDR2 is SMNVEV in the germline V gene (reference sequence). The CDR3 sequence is CASTFRQAVRNTEAFF. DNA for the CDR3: TGTGCCAGCACCTTCCGACAGGCCGTTAGGAACACTGAAGCTTTCTTT.

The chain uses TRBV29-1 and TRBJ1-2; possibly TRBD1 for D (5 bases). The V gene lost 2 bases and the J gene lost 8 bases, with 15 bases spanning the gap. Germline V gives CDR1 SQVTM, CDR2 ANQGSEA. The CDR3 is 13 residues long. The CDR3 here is CSVEQGRGGGYTF. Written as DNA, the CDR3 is TGCAGCGTTGAACAGGGCCGCGGTGGGGGCTACACCTTC.

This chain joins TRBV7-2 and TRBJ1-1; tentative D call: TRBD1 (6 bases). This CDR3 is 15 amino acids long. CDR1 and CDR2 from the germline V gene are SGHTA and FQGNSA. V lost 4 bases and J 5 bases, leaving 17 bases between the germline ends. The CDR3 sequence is CASSSTGMGRTEAFF. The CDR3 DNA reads TGTGCCAGCAGCTCTACAGGGATGGGGCGAACTGAAGCTTTCTTT.

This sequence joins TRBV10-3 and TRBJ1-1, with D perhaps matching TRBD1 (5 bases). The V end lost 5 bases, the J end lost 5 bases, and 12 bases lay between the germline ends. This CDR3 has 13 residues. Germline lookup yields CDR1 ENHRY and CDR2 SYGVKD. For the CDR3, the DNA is TGTGCCATCAGTTTAGACAGTGAGACTGAAGCTTTCTTT. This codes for CAISLDSETEAFF.

The chain's CDR3 is CASSLGAGARDTQYF. As DNA, the CDR3 is TGTGCCAGCAGTTTAGGAGCGGGAGCACGAGATACGCAGTATTTT. The chain recombines TRBV28 with TRBJ2-3, with 8 bases fitting TRBD2. The V gene's germline CDR1 is MDHEN and CDR2 SYDVKM. V lost 2 bases to trimming and J lost 5 bases; unmatched junction nucleotides: 6. The CDR3 totals 15 residues.

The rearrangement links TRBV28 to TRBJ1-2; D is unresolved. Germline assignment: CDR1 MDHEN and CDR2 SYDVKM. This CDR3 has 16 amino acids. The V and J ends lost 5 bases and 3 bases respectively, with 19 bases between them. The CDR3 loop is CASSPTPGGFHYGYTF. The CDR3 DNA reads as TGTGCCAGCAGTCCCACCCCAGGAGGGTTTCACTATGGCTACACCTTC.

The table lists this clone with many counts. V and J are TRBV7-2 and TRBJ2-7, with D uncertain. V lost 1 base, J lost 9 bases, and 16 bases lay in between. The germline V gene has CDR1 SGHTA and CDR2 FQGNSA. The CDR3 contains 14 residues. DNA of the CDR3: TGTGCCAGCAGCTTAGTCGGCCCCCCGGGTGTGCAGTACTTC. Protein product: CASSLVGPPGVQYF.

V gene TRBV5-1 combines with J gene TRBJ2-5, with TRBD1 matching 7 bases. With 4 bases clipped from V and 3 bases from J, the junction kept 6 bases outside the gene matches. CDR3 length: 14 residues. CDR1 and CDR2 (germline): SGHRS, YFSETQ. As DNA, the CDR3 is TGCGCCAGCAGCCCTGGACAGGTCGAAGAGACCCAGTACTTC. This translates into CASSPGQVEETQYF.

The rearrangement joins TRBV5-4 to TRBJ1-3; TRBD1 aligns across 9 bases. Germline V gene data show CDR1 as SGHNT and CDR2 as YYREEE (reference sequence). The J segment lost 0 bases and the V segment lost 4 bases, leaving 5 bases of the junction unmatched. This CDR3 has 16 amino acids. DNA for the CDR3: TGTGCCAGCAGCGACAGGGGGGTTCTCTCTGGAAACACCATATATTTT. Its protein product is CASSDRGVLSGNTIYF.

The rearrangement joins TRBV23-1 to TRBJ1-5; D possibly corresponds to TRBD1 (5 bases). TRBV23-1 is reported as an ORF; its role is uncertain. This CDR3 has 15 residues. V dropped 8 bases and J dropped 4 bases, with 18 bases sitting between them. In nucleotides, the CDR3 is TGCGCCAGCCGATACCGCCGACAGATTAATCAGCCCCAGCATTTT. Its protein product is CASRYRRQINQPQHF.

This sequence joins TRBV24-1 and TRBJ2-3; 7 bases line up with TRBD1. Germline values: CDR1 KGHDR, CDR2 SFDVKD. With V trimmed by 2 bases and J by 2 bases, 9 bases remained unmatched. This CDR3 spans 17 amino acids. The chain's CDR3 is CATSDYADREVTDTQYF. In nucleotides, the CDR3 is TGTGCCACCAGTGATTACGCCGACAGGGAAGTCACAGATACGCAGTATTTT.

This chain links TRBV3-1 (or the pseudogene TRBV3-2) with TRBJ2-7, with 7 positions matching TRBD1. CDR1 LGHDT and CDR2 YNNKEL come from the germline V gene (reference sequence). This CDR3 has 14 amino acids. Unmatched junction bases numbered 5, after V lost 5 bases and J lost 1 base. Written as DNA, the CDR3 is TGTGCCAGCAGCATTTGGGACAGATCCTACGAGCAGTACTTC. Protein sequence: CASSIWDRSYEQYF.

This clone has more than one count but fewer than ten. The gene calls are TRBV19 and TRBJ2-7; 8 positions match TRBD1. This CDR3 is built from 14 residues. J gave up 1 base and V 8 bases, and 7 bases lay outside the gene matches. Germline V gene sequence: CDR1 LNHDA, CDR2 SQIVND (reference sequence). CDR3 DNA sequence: TGTGCCAGTGGACAGGGTCCGAGTTCCTACGAGCAGTACTTC. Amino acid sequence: CASGQGPSSYEQYF.

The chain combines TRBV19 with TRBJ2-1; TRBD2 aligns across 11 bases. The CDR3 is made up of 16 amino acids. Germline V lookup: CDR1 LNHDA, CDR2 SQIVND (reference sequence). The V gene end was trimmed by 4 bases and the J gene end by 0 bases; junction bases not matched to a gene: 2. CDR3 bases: TGTGCCAGTAGTAGGGGACTAGCGGACTCCTACAATGAGCAGTTCTTC. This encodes CASSRGLADSYNEQFF.